The source of this TCR beta chain is a study of blood T cell repertoires in COVID-19. Study-wide context: The United States, Italy and Spain were the sources of the acute and convalescent COVID-19 samples.

Repertoires were generated with immunoSEQ multiplex PCR, while TCRdb's copy carries only in-frame clones and drops some. The repertoire consists of about 170,000 clones, with around 85% occurring once and the leading ten covering about 1.2%. The V gene lost 5 bases and the J gene lost 2 bases, with 14 bases spanning the gap. CDR1 is MNHEY, CDR2 SMNVEV, per germline (reference sequence). CDR3 length: 15 residues. The clonotype originates from a man between 60 and 75 years old who had recovered from COVID-19. Sequenced input: peripheral blood. The rearrangement links TRBV27 to TRBJ2-3; D call uncertain. CDR3 residues: CASSPQQYSTDTQYF. The CDR3 nucleotides read TGTGCCAGCAGTCCCCAACAGTATTCCACAGATACGCAGTATTTT.